Here is one TCR beta chain with its context. The antigen this receptor binds is unknown. No qualities accompany the bases; no much larger clone lies one base away. The collaborating institutions used their own protocols to collect whole blood in K2EDTA tubes. Collaborator samples were shipped for TCRbeta analysis as frozen whole blood, isolated PBMCs, or DNA extracted from either sample type. This sample is drawn from a study of blood T cell repertoires in COVID-19 (dated by TCRdb to the early 2020s). Regarding the study in general: Samples from collaborators originated in the United States, Italy and Spain and spanned both the acute and convalescent phases of COVID-19. Samples came from the ongoing ImmuneRACE study (first 160 participants) plus 1,254 subjects from 6 global collaborators. The repertoires were made available in a free public database intended to serve as a resource for research on the immune response to SARS-CoV-2. The prospective study material was composed of cDNA or gDNA derived from T cells, B-cell-depleted T cells, or PBMCs. A de-identified subject ID, COVID-19 status, age in years and sex were almost always included in the sample metadata. HLA class I and class II types, where available, came from metadata supplied by the sample provider rather than from assay-based typing. Deeply sampled blood TCRbeta repertoires from subjects exposed to, actively infected with, or recovered from COVID-19 were included in the dataset. General study outcomes and caveats: How much clinical and demographic metadata was included differed by source and by participant, and the metadata was provided uncurated.

TCRbeta CDR3 regions were amplified from genomic DNA using the immunoSEQ Assay, a bias-controlled multiplex PCR. On the authors' methods: Nucleated cell counts per sample were estimated from amplification of reference gene primers within the assay. To quantify the absolute abundance of each unique TCRbeta CDR3 rearrangement, sequence reads were collapsed and filtered. Productive Simpson clonality was computed per sample as the square root of Simpson's diversity index over productive rearrangements. The source is immuneACCESS, and TCRdb retained only in-frame sequences with V and J called. Part of the clones is not carried over; for the studies checked, unresolved V genes explain less than half of this, and the remainder is unexplained. Clone size and the V and J calls come from that table; the DNA yielded D and trimming. Across this sample there are roughly 80,000 clones, with around four fifths seen only once. 9.9% of the sample is taken by the ten largest.

Trimming removed 6 bases from V and 3 bases from J; the gene matches leave 5 bases unexplained. Taken from cysteine to phenylalanine, the CDR3 has 14 residues. Of all the DNA, just the CDR3 is kept, 42 bases in frame from base 1. CDR1 is given as SGHAT and CDR2 as FQNNGV, both from the germline V gene. The chain employs TRBV11-2 and TRBJ2-7; TRBD1 agrees with 10 junctional bases. This receptor was taken from a human donor in a cohort sampled during active COVID-19. The sequencing sample was made of peripheral blood. The nucleotides read TGTGCCAGCAGAGAGACAGGGGGCGGCTACGAGCAGTACTTC. Its translation reads: CASRETGGGYEQYF.